The 12 T cell receptor beta chains given below trace back to one sample, sequenced in a study of blood T cell repertoires in COVID-19. The repertoire was sequenced with immunoSEQ multiplex PCR; TCRdb's copy has only in-frame clones and lacks some. The sample includes 250,000 to 300,000 clones, roughly 90% seen only once; the top ten take approximately 1%. The specimen sequenced was PBMCs or T cells enriched from blood (not recorded which). The receptors originated from a woman aged 30 to 39 who had recovered from COVID-19.

This chain joins TRBV6-5 and TRBJ1-6; 7 nucleotides line up with TRBD1. Germline values: CDR1 MNHEY, CDR2 SVGAGI. The CDR3 length is 14 residues. The V and J ends lost 6 bases and 9 bases, in that order; junction bases with no gene match: 8. In DNA form, the CDR3 reads TGTGCCAGCAGACGACAGGGAAGTGGTTCACCCCTCCACTTT. Residues: CASRRQGSGSPLHF.

This rearrangement joins TRBV6-5 to TRBJ2-2; 8 nucleotides line up with TRBD1. CDR1 is MNHEY and CDR2 is SVGAGI in the germline V gene. The junction had 8 bases not matched to a gene; V was cut back by 5 bases and J by 6 bases. CDR3 length: 15 amino acids. CDR3 residues: CASSMTGEGPGELFF. The DNA for the CDR3 is TGTGCCAGCAGTATGACAGGGGAAGGTCCCGGGGAGCTGTTTTTT.

V and J are TRBV3-1 (or the pseudogene TRBV3-2) and TRBJ1-4; TRBD1 agrees at 8 bases. V lost 4 bases, J lost 1 base, and 8 bases stayed unmatched. The CDR3 is 17 residues long. The V gene's germline CDR1 is LGHDT and CDR2 YNNKEL (reference sequence). The CDR3 reads CASSLRTGGITNEKLFF. In DNA form, the CDR3 reads TGTGCCAGCAGCCTCCGAACAGGGGGGATAACTAATGAAAAACTGTTTTTT.

The chain couples TRBV13 to TRBJ2-3; 7 nucleotides match TRBD2. This CDR3 is built from 15 residues. After removal of 2 bases from V and 2 bases from J, the junction contained 4 bases not matched to a gene. CDR1 is PRHDT and CDR2 is FYEKMQ in the germline V gene (reference sequence). The CDR3 spells CASSLLRGDTDTQYF. The CDR3 coding sequence is TGTGCCAGCAGCTTACTCCGGGGGGACACAGATACGCAGTATTTT.

V and J are TRBV7-2 and TRBJ2-2; 7 nucleotides match TRBD1. The CDR3 has 15 residues. Germline lookup yields CDR1 SGHTA and CDR2 FQGNSA. The V segment lost 5 bases and the J segment 0 bases; nucleotides outside the gene matches: 3. Written as DNA, the CDR3 is TGTGCCAGCAGCGGGGACAGTTCGAACACCGGGGAGCTGTTTTTT. The encoded protein is CASSGDSSNTGELFF. The full variable domain, completed using reference TRBV7-2 and TRBJ2-2, is GAGVSQSPSNKVTEKGKDVELRCDPISGHTALYWYRQSLGQGLEFLIYFQGNSAPDKSGLPSDRFSAERTGGSVSTLTIQRTQQEDSAVYLCASSGDSSNTGELFFGEGSRLTVL.

There are a few counts of this clone. This chain connects TRBV2 to TRBJ1-2; no definite D call. This CDR3 spans 13 amino acids. The germline V gene encodes CDR1 SNHLY and CDR2 FYNNEI. V gave up 2 bases and J gave up 8 bases, with 12 bases separating them. CDR3 residues: CASSELVGVGYTF. CDR3 sequence (DNA): TGTGCCAGCAGTGAATTGGTCGGAGTCGGCTACACCTTC.

The chain is built from TRBV27 and TRBJ1-1; 12 bases align to TRBD1. The CDR3 consists of 17 residues. The J segment lost 4 bases and the V segment lost 2 bases, leaving 8 bases of the junction unmatched. Germline-derived CDR1 and CDR2 are MNHEY and SMNVEV (reference sequence). CDR3 sequence reads: CASSLQGTGGAVTEAFF. In DNA, the CDR3 is TGTGCCAGCAGTTTACAGGGGACAGGGGGCGCGGTCACTGAAGCTTTCTTT.

The V call is TRBV2, the J call TRBJ2-2, with 10 bases identical to TRBD1. V was pared by 4 bases and J by 7 bases, with 3 bases of the junction left unmatched. Germline assignment: CDR1 SNHLY and CDR2 FYNNEI. The CDR3 has 14 amino acids. DNA for the CDR3: TGTGCCAGCAGTGTGGGACAGGGGTACGGGGAGCTGTTTTTT. It codes for CASSVGQGYGELFF.

In its sample, this clone was seen once. The chain combines TRBV7-8 with TRBJ2-2, with 8 bases lining up with TRBD2. With V trimmed by 5 bases and J by 0 bases, 11 bases remained unmatched. This CDR3 region has 18 residues. Germline V lookup: CDR1 SGHVS, CDR2 FQNEAQ. CDR3 sequence reads: CASSLHPLAGANTGELFF. As DNA, the CDR3 is TGTGCCAGCAGCCTCCACCCGCTAGCGGGTGCGAACACCGGGGAGCTGTTTTTT.

J is TRBJ1-2 and V is TRBV10-3; 9 bases align to TRBD1. The CDR3 is 12 residues long. The germline V gene has CDR1 ENHRY and CDR2 SYGVKD. J gave up 7 bases and V 10 bases, and 7 bases lay outside the gene matches. CDR3 protein: CATYRGQSGYTF. CDR3 in DNA: TGTGCCACTTACAGGGGGCAAAGTGGCTACACCTTC.

The rearrangement links TRBV6-2 or TRBV6-3 to TRBJ1-1; 8 bases are a match to TRBD1. Unmatched junction bases numbered 3, after V lost 0 bases and J lost 3 bases. Germline CDR1 is MNHEY and CDR2 is SVGEGT. The CDR3 has 15 residues. The CDR3 here is CASSYSETGDTEAFF. CDR3 nucleotide sequence: TGTGCCAGCAGTTACTCGGAGACAGGGGACACTGAAGCTTTCTTT.

The J gene is TRBJ1-6, the V gene TRBV15; D ambiguous. CDR1 is LNHNV and CDR2 is YYDKDF in the germline V gene (reference sequence). This CDR3 is 15 amino acids long. V lost 0 bases and J 9 bases, leaving 12 bases between the germline ends. CDR3 sequence reads: CATSRDKGEGSPLHF. CDR3 coding DNA: TGTGCCACCAGCAGAGATAAAGGCGAGGGTTCACCCCTCCACTTT.